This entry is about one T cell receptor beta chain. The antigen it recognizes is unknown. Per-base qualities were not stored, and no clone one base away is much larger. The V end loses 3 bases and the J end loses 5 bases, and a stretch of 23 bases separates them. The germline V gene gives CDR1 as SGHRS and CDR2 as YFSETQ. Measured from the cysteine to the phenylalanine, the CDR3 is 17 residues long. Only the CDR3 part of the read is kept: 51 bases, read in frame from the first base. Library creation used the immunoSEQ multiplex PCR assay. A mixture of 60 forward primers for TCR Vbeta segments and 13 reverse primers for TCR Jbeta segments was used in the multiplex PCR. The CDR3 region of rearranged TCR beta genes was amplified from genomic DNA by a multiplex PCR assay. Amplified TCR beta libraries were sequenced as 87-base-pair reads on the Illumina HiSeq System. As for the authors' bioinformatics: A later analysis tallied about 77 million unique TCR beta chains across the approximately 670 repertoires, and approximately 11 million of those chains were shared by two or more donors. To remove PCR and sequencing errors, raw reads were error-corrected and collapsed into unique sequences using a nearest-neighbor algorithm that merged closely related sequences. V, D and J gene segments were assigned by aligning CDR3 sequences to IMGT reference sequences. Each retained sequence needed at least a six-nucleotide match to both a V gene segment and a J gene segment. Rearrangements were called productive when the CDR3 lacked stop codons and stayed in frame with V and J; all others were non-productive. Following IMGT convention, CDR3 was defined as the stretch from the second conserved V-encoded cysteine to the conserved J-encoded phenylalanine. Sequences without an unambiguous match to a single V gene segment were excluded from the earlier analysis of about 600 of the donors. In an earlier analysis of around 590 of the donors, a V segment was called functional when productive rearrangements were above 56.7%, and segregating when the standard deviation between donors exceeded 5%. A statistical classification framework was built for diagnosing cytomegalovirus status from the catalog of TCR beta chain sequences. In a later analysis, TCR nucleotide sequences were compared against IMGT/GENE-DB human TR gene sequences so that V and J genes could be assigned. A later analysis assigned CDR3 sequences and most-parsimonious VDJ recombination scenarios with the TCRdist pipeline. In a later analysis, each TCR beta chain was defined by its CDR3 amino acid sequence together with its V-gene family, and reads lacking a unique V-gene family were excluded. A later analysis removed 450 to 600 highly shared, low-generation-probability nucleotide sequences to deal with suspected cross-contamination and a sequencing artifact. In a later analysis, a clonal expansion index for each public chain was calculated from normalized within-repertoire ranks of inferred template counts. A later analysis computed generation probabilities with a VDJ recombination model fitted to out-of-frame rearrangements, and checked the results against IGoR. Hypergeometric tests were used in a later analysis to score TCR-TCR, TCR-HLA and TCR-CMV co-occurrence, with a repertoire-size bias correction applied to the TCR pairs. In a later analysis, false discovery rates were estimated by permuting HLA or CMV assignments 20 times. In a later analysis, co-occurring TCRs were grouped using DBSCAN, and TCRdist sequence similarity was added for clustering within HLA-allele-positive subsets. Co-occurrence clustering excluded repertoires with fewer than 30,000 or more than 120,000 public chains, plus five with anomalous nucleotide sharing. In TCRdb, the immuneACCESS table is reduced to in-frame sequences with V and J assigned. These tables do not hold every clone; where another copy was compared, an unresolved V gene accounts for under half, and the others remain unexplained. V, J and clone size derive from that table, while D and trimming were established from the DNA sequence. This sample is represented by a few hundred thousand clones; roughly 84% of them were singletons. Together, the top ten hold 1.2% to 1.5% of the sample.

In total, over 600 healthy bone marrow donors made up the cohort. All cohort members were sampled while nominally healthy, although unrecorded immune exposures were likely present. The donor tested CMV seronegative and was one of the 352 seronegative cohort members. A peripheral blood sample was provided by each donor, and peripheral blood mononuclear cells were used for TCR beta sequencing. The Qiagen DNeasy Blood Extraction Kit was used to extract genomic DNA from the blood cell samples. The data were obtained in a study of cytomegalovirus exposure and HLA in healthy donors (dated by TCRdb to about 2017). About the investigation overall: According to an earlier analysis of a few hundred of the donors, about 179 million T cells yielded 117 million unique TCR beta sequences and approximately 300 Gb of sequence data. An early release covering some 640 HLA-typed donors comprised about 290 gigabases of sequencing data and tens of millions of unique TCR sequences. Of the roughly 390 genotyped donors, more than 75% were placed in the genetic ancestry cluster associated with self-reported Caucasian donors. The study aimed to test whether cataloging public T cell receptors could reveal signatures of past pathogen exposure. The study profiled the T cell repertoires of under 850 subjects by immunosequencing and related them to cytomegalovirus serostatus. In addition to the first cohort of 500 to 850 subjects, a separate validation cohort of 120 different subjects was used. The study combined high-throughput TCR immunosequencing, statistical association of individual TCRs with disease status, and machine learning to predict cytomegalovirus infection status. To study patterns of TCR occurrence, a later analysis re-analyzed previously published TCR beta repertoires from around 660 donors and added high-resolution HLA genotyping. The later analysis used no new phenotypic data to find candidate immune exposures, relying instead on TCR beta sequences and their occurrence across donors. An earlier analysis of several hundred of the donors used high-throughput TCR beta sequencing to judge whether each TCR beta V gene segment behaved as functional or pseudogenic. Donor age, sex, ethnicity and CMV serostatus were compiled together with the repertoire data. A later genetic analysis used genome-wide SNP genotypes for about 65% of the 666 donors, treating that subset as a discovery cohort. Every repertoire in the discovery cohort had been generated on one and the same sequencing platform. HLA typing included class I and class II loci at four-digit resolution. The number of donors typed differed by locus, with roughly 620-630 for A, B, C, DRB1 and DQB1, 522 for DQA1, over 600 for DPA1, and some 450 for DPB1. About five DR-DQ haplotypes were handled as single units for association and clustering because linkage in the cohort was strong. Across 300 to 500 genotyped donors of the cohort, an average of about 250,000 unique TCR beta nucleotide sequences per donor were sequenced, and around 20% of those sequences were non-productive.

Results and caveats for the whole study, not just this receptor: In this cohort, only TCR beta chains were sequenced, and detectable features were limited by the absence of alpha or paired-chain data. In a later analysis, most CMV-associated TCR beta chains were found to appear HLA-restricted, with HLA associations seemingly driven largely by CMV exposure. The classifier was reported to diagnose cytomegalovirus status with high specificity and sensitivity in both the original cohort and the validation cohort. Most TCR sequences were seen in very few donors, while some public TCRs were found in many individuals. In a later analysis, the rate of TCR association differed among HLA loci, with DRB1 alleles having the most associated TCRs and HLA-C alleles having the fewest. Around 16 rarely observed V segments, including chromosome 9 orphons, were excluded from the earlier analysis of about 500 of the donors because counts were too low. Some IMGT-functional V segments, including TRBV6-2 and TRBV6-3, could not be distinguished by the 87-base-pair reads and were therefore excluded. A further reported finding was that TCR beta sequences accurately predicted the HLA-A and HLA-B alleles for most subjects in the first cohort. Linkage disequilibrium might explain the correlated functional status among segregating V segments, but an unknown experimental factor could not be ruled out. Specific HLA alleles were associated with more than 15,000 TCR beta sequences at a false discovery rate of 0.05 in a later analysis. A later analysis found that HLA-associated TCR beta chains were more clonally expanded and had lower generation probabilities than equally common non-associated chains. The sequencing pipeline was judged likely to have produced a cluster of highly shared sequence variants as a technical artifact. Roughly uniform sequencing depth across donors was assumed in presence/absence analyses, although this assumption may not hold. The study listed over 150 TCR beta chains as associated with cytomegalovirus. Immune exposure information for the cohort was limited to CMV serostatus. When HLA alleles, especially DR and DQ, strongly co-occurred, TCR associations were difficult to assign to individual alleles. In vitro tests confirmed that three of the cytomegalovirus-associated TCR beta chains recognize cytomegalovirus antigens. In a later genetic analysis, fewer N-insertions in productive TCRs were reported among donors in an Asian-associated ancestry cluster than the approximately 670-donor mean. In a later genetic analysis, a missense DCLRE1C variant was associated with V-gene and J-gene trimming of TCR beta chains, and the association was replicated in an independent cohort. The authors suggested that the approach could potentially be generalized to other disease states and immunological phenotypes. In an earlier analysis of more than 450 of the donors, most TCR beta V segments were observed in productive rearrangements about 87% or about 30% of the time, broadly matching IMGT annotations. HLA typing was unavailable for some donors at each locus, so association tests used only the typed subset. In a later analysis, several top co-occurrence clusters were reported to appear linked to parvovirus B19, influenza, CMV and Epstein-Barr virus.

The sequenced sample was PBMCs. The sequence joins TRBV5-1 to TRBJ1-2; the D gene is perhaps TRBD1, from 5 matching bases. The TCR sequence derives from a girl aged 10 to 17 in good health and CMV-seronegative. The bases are TGCGCCAGCAGCTCAGGTGCGGGACCTACCACTCTTTATGGCTACACCTTC. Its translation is CASSSGAGPTTLYGYTF. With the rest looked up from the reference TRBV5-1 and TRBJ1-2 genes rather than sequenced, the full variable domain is KAGVTQTPRYLIKTRGQQVTLSCSPISGHRSVSWYQQTPGQGLQFLFEYFSETQRNKGNFPGRFSGRQFSNSRSEMNVSTLELGDSALYLCASSSGAGPTTLYGYTFGSGTRLTVV.